The 28 T cell receptor beta chains given below trace back to one sample, sequenced in a study of regulatory T cells in long-lasting Graves disease. Time point here: persistent/refractory GD, antithyroid drugs over 5 years with positive TRAb. Scientists built the TCR library using RNA that was extracted from PBMCs. Arm-PCR of CDR3 regions and iRepertoire HTBI primers were the basis on which TCR beta libraries were built. TCRdb recomputed calls from the multiplex PCR reads with MiXCR, one row per CDR3 protein. The table lists a few hundred thousand distinct CDR3 sequences, around 23% of them singletons. The material sequenced was peripheral blood mononuclear cells (PBMCs), taken when the disease was refractory, from a patient treated with antithyroid drugs. The receptor source for this set is a female donor with Graves disease.

In this sample, this clonotype turned up many times. The chain combines TRBV28 with TRBJ2-1, with TRBD2 matching 7 bases. V shed 8 bases, J shed 7 bases, and the junction held 26 bases outside the gene matches. CDR1 is MDHEN and CDR2 is SYDVKM in the germline V gene. The CDR3 has 19 residues. CDR3 nucleotide sequence: TGTGCCAGCGCCACTAGCCTGTCGAAGAGGTGGACTAGTATGAATGAGCAGTTCTTC. Translating it yields CASATSLSKRWTSMNEQFF. Looking up the rest from reference TRBV28 and TRBJ2-1 gives the full variable domain: DVKVTQSSRYLVKRTGEKVFLECVQDMDHENMFWYRQDPGLGLRLIYFSYDVKMKEKGDIPEGYSVSREKKERFSLILESASTNQTSMYLCASATSLSKRWTSMNEQFFGPGTRLTVL.

Ten or more counts support this clonotype. The V gene is TRBV12-3 or TRBV12-4, the J gene TRBJ2-3; TRBD2 matches at 11 bases. With V trimmed by 6 bases and J by 0 bases, 2 bases remained unmatched. This CDR3 has 15 residues. In nucleotides, the CDR3 is TGTGCCAGCAGCTCTAGCGGGAGGAGCACAGATACGCAGTATTTT. It translates to CASSSSGRSTDTQYF.

With regard to this clonotype: This may stem from a read error, because a much larger clone lies one nucleotide away. This rearrangement joins TRBV29-1 to TRBJ2-5; no firm D call. Germline V CDR1 and CDR2: SQVTM, ANQGSEA. This CDR3 spans 12 amino acids. The CDR3 here is CSVEDDIETQHF. The CDR3, as DNA: TGCAGCGTTGAAGACGATATCGAGACCCAGCACTTC.

At least ten counts were recorded for this clonotype. The chain carries TRBV11-2 and TRBJ2-5; D could derive from TRBD1 or TRBD2 (6 bases each). This CDR3 comprises 15 residues. V was trimmed by 5 bases and J by 3 bases, leaving 16 bases between them. CDR1 is SGHAT, CDR2 FQNNGV, per germline. The CDR3 reads CASSNDGRGEETQYF. CDR3 DNA sequence: TGTGCCAGCAGCAACGACGGAAGGGGGGAAGAGACCCAGTACTTC.

This clonotype occurred many times. The chain uses TRBV7-8 and TRBJ2-2; 7 bases fit TRBD1. The CDR3 is made up of 16 amino acids. Per germline, CDR1 SGHVS and CDR2 FQNEAQ. Unmatched junction bases numbered 6, after V lost 1 base and J lost 4 bases. The CDR3 region is CASSLGQGDATGELFF. In nucleotides, the CDR3 is TGTGCCAGCAGCTTAGGCCAGGGGGATGCCACCGGGGAGCTGTTTTTT.

The chain joins TRBV3-1 to TRBJ2-5; TRBD2 is a possible D gene (7 bases). The CDR3 is 15 amino acids. Germline V CDR1 and CDR2: LGHDT, YNNKEL (reference sequence). V was pared by 4 bases and J by 4 bases, with 16 bases between. The CDR3 DNA is TGTGCCAGCAGCCTATTGGGCGGGGGCAGAGAGACCCAGTACTTC. Translating gives CASSLLGGGRETQYF.

At least ten counts were recorded for this clonotype. This chain connects TRBV12-3 or TRBV12-4 to TRBJ2-2, with 12 bases aligning to TRBD2. The CDR3 covers 18 residues. The V gene end was trimmed by 2 bases and the J gene end by 6 bases; junction bases not matched to a gene: 10. CDR3 coding DNA: TGTGCCAGCAGTTTAATCCTTAGACTAGCGGGAGTGTCCGGGGAGCTGTTTTTT. Translated, it gives CASSLILRLAGVSGELFF.

This clonotype was detected only a few times. V is TRBV7-6 and J is TRBJ2-3, with TRBD2 matching over 13 bases. CDR3 length: 18 amino acids. The germline V gene encodes CDR1 SGHVS and CDR2 FNYEAQ. Germline trimming cut 3 bases from V and 5 bases from J; bases unmatched to any gene: 11. CDR3 sequence (DNA): TGTGCCAGCAGCTTGGGGGCGACTAGCGGGAGGCTTATAGATACGCAGTATTTT. Translated: CASSLGATSGRLIDTQYF.

Many counts were recorded for this clonotype. The chain is built from TRBV28 and TRBJ2-5; no clear D gene. CDR1 and CDR2 from the germline V gene are MDHEN and SYDVKM. The ends were cut back, 6 bases at V and 5 bases at J, with 13 bases in the middle. The length of the CDR3 is 13 residues. The CDR3 DNA follows: TGTGCCAGCAGCCCCCAAGCCGGGGAGACCCAGTACTTC. This translates into CASSPQAGETQYF.

This clonotype was seen more than once but under ten times. The CDR3 bases are TGTGCCAGCAGCCTCTTGGGGGACTGGACTAACAATGAGCAGTTCTTC. It codes for CASSLLGDWTNNEQFF. The chain joins TRBV2 to TRBJ2-1; TRBD2 might be the D (6 bases). Trimming took off 6 bases at V and 5 bases at J, with 20 bases between the two ends. CDR1 is SNHLY, CDR2 FYNNEI, per germline. This CDR3 has 16 amino acids.

The rearrangement uses TRBV19 and TRBJ2-5, with D possibly matching TRBD1 (5 bases). The CDR3 is 12 residues long. The germline V and J ends were trimmed by 2 bases and 5 bases, with 6 bases remaining between them. CDR1 LNHDA and CDR2 SQIVND come from the germline V gene (reference sequence). The CDR3 loop is CASSIKGETQYF. CDR3 nucleotides: TGTGCCAGTAGTATAAAGGGGGAGACCCAGTACTTC.

This clonotype was seen a few times. V usage is TRBV3-1 and J usage is TRBJ2-1; D is perhaps TRBD2 (5 bases). In germline, CDR1 is LGHDT, CDR2 YNNKEL (reference sequence). V lost 5 bases to trimming and J lost 2 bases, with 13 bases between them. CDR3 length: 15 residues. The CDR3 bases are TGTGCCAGCAGCTGGAGCGGAAAAACCTACAATGAGCAGTTCTTC. Residues: CASSWSGKTYNEQFF.

The rearrangement joins TRBV18 to TRBJ1-1, with D unclear. The CDR3 length is 15 residues. V was pared by 3 bases and J by 8 bases, with 19 bases between. Germline V CDR1 and CDR2: KGHSH, LQKENI. Here the CDR3 DNA reads TGTGCCAGCTCACCGATGTTAGACGGAGTTGAAGAAGCTTTCTTT. This translates into CASSPMLDGVEEAFF.

This clonotype was recorded at least ten times. The DNA for the CDR3 is TGCGCCAGCAGGGTGACTAGCGGGATTACGTGGTCCCAGTACTTC. Translating it yields CASRVTSGITWSQYF. The V and J genes are TRBV5-1 and TRBJ2-5; the match to TRBD2 covers 11 bases. Trimming removed 5 bases from V and 9 bases from J; junction bases left unmatched: 12. CDR1 is SGHRS and CDR2 is YFSETQ in the germline V gene. This CDR3 region has 15 residues.

This clonotype was counted ten times or more. The gene calls are TRBV2 and TRBJ2-3; 7 nucleotides line up with TRBD1. CDR1 and CDR2 from the germline V gene are SNHLY and FYNNEI. The V and J ends lost 7 bases and 1 base, in that order; junction bases with no gene match: 8. The CDR3 totals 15 residues. CDR3 in amino acids: CASNRDRVGTDTQYF. The CDR3 coding sequence is TGTGCCAGCAACCGTGACAGGGTCGGCACAGATACGCAGTATTTT.

The chain combines TRBV18 with TRBJ2-7; TRBD1 agrees at 9 bases. Germline V gene data show CDR1 as KGHSH and CDR2 as LQKENI. This CDR3 spans 13 amino acids. J gave up 8 bases and V 0 bases, and 2 bases lay outside the gene matches. CDR3 DNA: TGTGCCAGCTCACCACCGGGACAGGGTCAGCAGTACTTC. This translates into CASSPPGQGQQYF. The variable domain in full, with the rest retrieved from reference TRBV18 and TRBJ2-7, is NAGVMQNPRHLVRRRGQEARLRCSPMKGHSHVYWYRQLPEEGLKFMVYLQKENIIDESGMPKERFSAEFPKEGPSILRIQQVVRGDSAAYFCASSPPGQGQQYFGPGTRLTVT.

This clonotype has at least ten counts. The chain uses TRBV6-1 and TRBJ1-2, with D possibly TRBD1 on 6 matching bases. The V gene's germline CDR1 is MNHNS and CDR2 SASEGT. The CDR3 runs 13 residues. The ends were cut back, 6 bases at V and 6 bases at J, with 14 bases in the middle. CDR3 DNA: TGTGCCAGCAGGCAAGACAGGCTCAATGGCTACACCTTC. Its protein product is CASRQDRLNGYTF.

This clonotype has a count of ten or more. The J gene is TRBJ2-2, the V gene TRBV28; TRBD2 aligns across 12 bases. V lost 6 bases, J lost 1 base, and 3 bases stayed unmatched. CDR3 size: 16 residues. In germline, CDR1 is MDHEN, CDR2 SYDVKM. The CDR3 bases are TGTGCCAGCAGCCCGGGACTAGCGGGGAACACCGGGGAGCTGTTTTTT. It yields the protein CASSPGLAGNTGELFF.

In its sample, this clonotype was seen many times. The gene calls are TRBV28 and TRBJ2-7; TRBD1 agrees at 8 bases. Losses at the gene ends were 5 bases for V and 3 bases for J; bases not matched to a gene: 9. Germline V gene data show CDR1 as MDHEN and CDR2 as SYDVKM. This CDR3 is built from 15 residues. The CDR3 here is CASSVRTGTFYEQYF. The DNA for the CDR3 is TGTGCCAGCAGTGTTCGGACAGGGACTTTCTACGAGCAGTACTTC.

The rearrangement joins TRBV19 to TRBJ2-1, with D perhaps TRBD2 (5 bases). The CDR3 contains 15 residues. V was shortened by 1 base and J by 2 bases, with 9 bases between the two germline ends. Germline loops: CDR1 LNHDA, CDR2 SQIVND (reference sequence). CDR3 residues: CASSIGYGAYNEQFF. In DNA, the CDR3 is TGTGCCAGTAGTATAGGATACGGGGCCTACAATGAGCAGTTCTTC.

V usage is TRBV25-1 and J usage is TRBJ2-1; tentative D call: TRBD1 (5 bases). CDR3 length: 13 residues. Germline CDR1 reads MGHDK; CDR2 reads SYGVNS. Trimming removed 3 bases at V and 8 bases at J, with 11 bases between. The CDR3 protein is CASSEGQGYEQFF. CDR3 DNA sequence: TGTGCCAGCAGTGAGGGGCAGGGCTATGAGCAGTTCTTC. Full variable domain (rest looked up from reference TRBV25-1 and TRBJ2-1): EADIYQTPRYLVIGTGKKITLECSQTMGHDKMYWYQQDPGMELHLIHYSYGVNSTEKGDLSSESTVSRIRTEHFPLTLESARPSHTSQYLCASSEGQGYEQFFGPGTRLTVL.

The sample holds many counts of this clonotype. This rearrangement joins TRBV28 to TRBJ1-2; tentative D call: TRBD1 (6 bases). The CDR3 length is 13 residues. From germline, CDR1 is MDHEN and CDR2 SYDVKM. V was shortened by 6 bases and J by 8 bases, with 16 bases between the two germline ends. The CDR3 protein is CASSTGRSGGYTF. CDR3 sequence (DNA): TGTGCCAGCAGCACAGGGAGGAGTGGCGGCTACACCTTC.

V gene TRBV9 combines with J gene TRBJ2-5; 8 nucleotides match TRBD1. Trimming at V came to 6 bases and at J to 5 bases, leaving 15 bases not matched to a gene. Per germline, CDR1 SGDLS and CDR2 YYNGEE. This CDR3 is built from 16 residues. The CDR3 sequence: CASNRPRGRIVETQYF. DNA of the CDR3: TGTGCCAGCAATCGTCCCAGGGGGCGAATAGTGGAGACCCAGTACTTC.

The chain has TRBV5-4 and TRBJ1-5; possibly TRBD1 for D (5 bases). This CDR3 spans 17 amino acids. Trimming shortened V by 4 bases and J by 2 bases, and 19 bases separated the two germline ends. CDR1 and CDR2 (germline): SGHNT, YYREEE (reference sequence). Here the CDR3 reads CASSPRVFLGRNQPQHF. The CDR3 region has the DNA TGTGCCAGCAGCCCTCGGGTGTTTCTGGGACGCAATCAGCCCCAGCATTTT.

This clonotype was recorded at least ten times. The rearrangement joins TRBV2 to TRBJ2-3, with a possible D match to TRBD1 (6 bases). The V end lost 5 bases, the J end lost 4 bases, and 13 bases lay between the germline ends. Looked up from germline, CDR1 is SNHLY and CDR2 is FYNNEI. The CDR3 runs 14 residues. The CDR3 region is CASSRRQAADTQYF. Written as DNA, the CDR3 is TGTGCCAGCAGTCGTCGACAGGCAGCAGATACGCAGTATTTT. The full variable domain, with the rest looked up from reference TRBV2 and TRBJ2-3, is EPEVTQTPSHQVTQMGQEVILRCVPISNHLYFYWYRQILGQKVEFLVSFYNNEISEKSEIFDDQFSVERPDGSNFTLKIRSTKLEDSAMYFCASSRRQAADTQYFGPGTRLTVL.

In this sample, this clonotype turned up many times. This chain uses TRBV6-5 with TRBJ2-5, with TRBD2 identical over 7 bases. The V and J ends lost 4 bases and 2 bases, in that order; junction bases with no gene match: 4. This CDR3 spans 14 amino acids. Germline values: CDR1 MNHEY, CDR2 SVGAGI. In DNA, the CDR3 is TGTGCCAGCAGTTGGGACTACCAACAAGAGACCCAGTACTTC. Protein product: CASSWDYQQETQYF.

This clonotype was seen a handful of times. The chain employs TRBV20-1 and TRBJ2-2; maybe TRBD1 (6 bases). CDR3 length: 14 amino acids. V was shortened by 4 bases and J by 2 bases, with 11 bases between the two germline ends. Germline CDR1 is DFQATT and CDR2 is SNEGSKA (reference sequence). Here the CDR3 DNA reads TGCAGTGCTACCCGGGACACCAACACCGGGGAGCTGTTTTTT. Its translation: CSATRDTNTGELFF.

This clonotype has a count of ten or more. The chain combines TRBV15 with TRBJ2-7; D perhaps matches TRBD1 (6 bases). V lost 0 bases to trimming and J lost 2 bases, with 8 bases between them. CDR1 is LNHNV, CDR2 YYDKDF, per germline (reference sequence). The CDR3 runs 14 residues. The CDR3 region has the DNA TGTGCCACCAGCAGAGAAAAGGGGGCCTACGAGCAGTACTTC. This encodes CATSREKGAYEQYF.